The 16 T cell receptor beta chains below all came from one sample that was sequenced in a study of T cells after somatic rescue of genetic block. Clones were read by immunoSEQ multiplex PCR, and TCRdb kept only the in-frame ones, dropping some. Of about 14,000 clones in the sample, approximately 70% were seen once. Input material: peripheral blood mononuclear cells (PBMCs). The receptors were sampled from a boy between 10 and 17 years old.

V gene TRBV11-2 combines with J gene TRBJ2-7; TRBD1 is a possible D gene (6 bases). CDR3 length: 15 amino acids. Germline V gene sequence: CDR1 SGHAT, CDR2 FQNNGV. The V end lost 2 bases, the J end lost 2 bases, and 13 bases lay between the germline ends. CDR3 bases: TGTGCCAGCAGCTTAATCGGGACACTACCCTACGAGCAGTACTTC. Its translation is CASSLIGTLPYEQYF. Full variable domain (remainder filled in from reference TRBV11-2 and TRBJ2-7): EAGVAQSPRYKIIEKRQSVAFWCNPISGHATLYWYQQILGQGPKLLIQFQNNGVVDDSQLPKDRFSAERLKGVDSTLKIQPAKLEDSAVYLCASSLIGTLPYEQYFGPGTRLTVT.

The chain has TRBV5-8 and TRBJ2-3; 14 nucleotides line up with TRBD2. The CDR3 has 14 amino acids. Germline loops: CDR1 SGHTS, CDR2 YDEGEE. V shed 2 bases, J shed 14 bases, and the junction held 7 bases outside the gene matches. The chain's CDR3 is CASSLGTSGRNGYF. The CDR3 DNA sequence: TGTGCCAGCAGCTTAGGGACTAGCGGGAGAAACGGGTATTTT. The variable domain in full, with the rest retrieved from reference TRBV5-8 and TRBJ2-3, is EAGVTQSPTHLIKTRGQQATLRCSPISGHTSVYWYQQALGLGLQFLLWYDEGEERNRGNFPPRFSGRQFPNYSSELNVNALELEDSALYLCASSLGTSGRNGYFGPGTRLTVL.

V gene TRBV4-2 combines with J gene TRBJ2-5; 7 nucleotides line up with TRBD1. The CDR3 is 14 residues long. Germline loops: CDR1 LGHNA, CDR2 YNFKEQ. The V gene end was trimmed by 3 bases and the J gene end by 0 bases; junction bases not matched to a gene: 1. This chain's CDR3 is CASSQGQYQETQYF. The CDR3, as DNA: TGTGCCAGCAGCCAGGGACAGTACCAAGAGACCCAGTACTTC.

This rearrangement joins TRBV7-6 to TRBJ2-5, with D possibly being TRBD1 or TRBD2 (6 bases each). Trimming took 0 bases from V and 4 from J, leaving 18 bases between them. Germline V lookup: CDR1 SGHVS, CDR2 FNYEAQ. This CDR3 is 17 amino acids long. CDR3 nucleotide sequence: TGTGCCAGCAGCTTAGCATTAGCAGGAGGGGGTGGAGAGACCCAGTACTTC. Translation: CASSLALAGGGGETQYF.

This chain links TRBV6-5 with TRBJ1-4, with 8 bases matching TRBD1. The junction had 6 bases not matched to a gene; V was cut back by 4 bases and J by 8 bases. CDR1 is MNHEY and CDR2 is SVGAGI in the germline V gene. The CDR3 extends over 14 amino acids. CDR3 sequence (DNA): TGTGCCAGCAGTTGGACAGGGAGAAGGGAAAAACTGTTTTTT. Protein sequence: CASSWTGRREKLFF.

This clone showed up just a few times. The V gene is TRBV28, the J gene TRBJ1-2; D gene ambiguous. Germline-derived CDR1 and CDR2 are MDHEN and SYDVKM. The CDR3 totals 13 residues. The V gene lost 4 bases and the J gene lost 7 bases, with 13 bases spanning the gap. CDR3 nucleotides: TGTGCCAGCAGTTATGGCAGCCTACTTGGCTACACCTTC. Its protein product is CASSYGSLLGYTF.

This clone was observed a single time. The chain joins TRBV19 to TRBJ2-5; perhaps D is TRBD1 or TRBD2 (5 bases each). Germline lookup yields CDR1 LNHDA and CDR2 SQIVND (reference sequence). The CDR3 has 13 amino acids. The ends were cut back, 6 bases at V and 5 bases at J, with 13 bases in the middle. CDR3 sequence: CASRGGGRETQYF. The CDR3 DNA reads TGTGCCAGTAGGGGTGGGGGAAGGGAGACCCAGTACTTC.

The chain employs TRBV6-5 and TRBJ1-6; 8 bases line up with TRBD1. With 7 bases clipped from V and 5 bases from J, the junction kept 4 bases outside the gene matches. The CDR3 is 14 residues long. Germline-derived CDR1 and CDR2 are MNHEY and SVGAGI. The CDR3 sequence: CASKRQGNNSPLHF. CDR3 nucleotides: TGTGCCAGCAAACGACAGGGGAATAATTCACCCCTCCACTTT.

The CDR3 DNA reads as TGCGCCAGCAGGGTAGCGGAGCTCTACGAGCAGTACTTC. The encoded protein is CASRVAELYEQYF. The gene calls are TRBV5-1 and TRBJ2-7; maybe TRBD2 (6 bases). Germline V lookup: CDR1 SGHRS, CDR2 YFSETQ. CDR3 size: 13 residues. Trimming stripped 5 bases from V and 3 bases from J, with 12 bases between.

The chain has TRBV5-1 and TRBJ2-3; TRBD2 might be the D (5 bases). Per the germline V gene, CDR1 is SGHRS and CDR2 is YFSETQ. The CDR3 spans 16 residues. The V and J ends lost 0 bases and 4 bases respectively, with 15 bases between them. The CDR3 bases are TGCGCCAGCAGCTTGGCCAGTGGGAGAGCCGCAGATACGCAGTATTTT. As protein: CASSLASGRAADTQYF.

This chain joins TRBV5-1 and TRBJ2-3; 7 bases line up with TRBD1. The CDR3 is made up of 15 amino acids. The germline V gene encodes CDR1 SGHRS and CDR2 YFSETQ. The V segment lost 4 bases and the J segment 0 bases; nucleotides outside the gene matches: 5. CDR3 protein: CASSVTRGSTDTQYF. As DNA, the CDR3 is TGCGCCAGCAGCGTAACCAGGGGGAGCACAGATACGCAGTATTTT.

This clone appeared a single time. The chain recombines TRBV28 with TRBJ1-6, with 7 bases lining up with TRBD1. CDR1 and CDR2 (germline): MDHEN, SYDVKM. This CDR3 comprises 17 residues. The V segment lost 3 bases and the J segment 9 bases; nucleotides outside the gene matches: 14. The CDR3, as DNA: TGTGCCAGCAGTTTCCGGGACAGCCCCTTATATGGTTCACCCCTCCACTTT. Amino acids: CASSFRDSPLYGSPLHF.

The chain joins TRBV5-4 to TRBJ1-4; tentative D call: TRBD1 (6 bases). Trimming left V 2 bases short and J 7 bases short, with 12 bases between. The CDR3 consists of 14 residues. Germline V lookup: CDR1 SGHNT, CDR2 YYREEE (reference sequence). In nucleotides, the CDR3 is TGTGCCAGCAGCTTCGGACAGCGAGGTGAAAAACTGTTTTTT. Translating gives CASSFGQRGEKLFF.

V gene TRBV9 combines with J gene TRBJ1-4, with TRBD1 as a possible D gene (6 bases). The germline V and J ends were trimmed by 0 bases and 5 bases, with 11 bases remaining between them. The CDR3 contains 15 residues. The V gene's germline CDR1 is SGDLS and CDR2 YYNGEE. This CDR3 reads CASSVGQGRNEKLFF. CDR3 DNA: TGTGCCAGCAGCGTAGGGCAGGGGAGGAATGAAAAACTGTTTTTT.

J is TRBJ1-6 and V is TRBV7-9; D is uncertain. The germline V and J ends were trimmed by 3 bases and 7 bases, with 4 bases remaining between them. Germline values: CDR1 SEHNR, CDR2 FQNEAQ (reference sequence). The CDR3 runs 12 residues. The CDR3: CASSFPNSPLHF. The DNA of the CDR3 is TGTGCCAGCAGCTTCCCCAATTCACCCCTCCACTTT.

The rearrangement uses TRBV6-5 and TRBJ2-5; 10 bases are shared with TRBD1. The trim removed 1 base at V and 9 bases at J, leaving 8 bases unmatched. This CDR3 has 15 residues. CDR1 and CDR2 (germline): MNHEY, SVGAGI. The CDR3, as DNA: TGTGCCAGCAGTTACTGGGGACAGGGGCGCGGGGCCCAGTACTTC. It encodes CASSYWGQGRGAQYF.